These 23 T cell receptor beta chains were all obtained from the same sample, sequenced in a study of T-cell reconstitution after alpha-beta-depleted transplantation in children. Preparing the TCRbeta library involved the use of unique molecular identifiers. Via MiXCR, TCRdb re-called the PCR reads, giving one row per CDR3 protein. The table has about 210,000 distinct CDR3 sequences, approximately 19% seen once. The sample in question was PBMCs, mostly from graft donor cells, obtained 360 days after TCRalphabeta/CD19-depleted stem cell transplant. These receptors came from a male patient between 2 and 15 years old who had a stem cell transplant for acute lymphoblastic leukemia, so the T cells may come from the graft donor.

The chain couples TRBV2 to TRBJ2-1; TRBD1 matches at 11 bases. The ends lost 6 bases at V and 1 base at J; junction bases unmatched: 14. Germline V gives CDR1 SNHLY, CDR2 FYNNEI. The CDR3 consists of 19 residues. The CDR3 here is CASSIRDRGSPSSYNEQFF. DNA of the CDR3: TGTGCCAGCAGCATCCGGGACAGGGGGTCCCCATCTTCCTACAATGAGCAGTTCTTC.

The chain recombines TRBV5-1 with TRBJ2-7; the D call may be TRBD1 or TRBD2 (6 bases each). The CDR3 contains 15 residues. V dropped 4 bases and J dropped 4 bases, with 18 bases sitting between them. The germline gives CDR1 SGHRS, CDR2 YFSETQ. The CDR3 DNA sequence: TGCGCCAGCAGCAGGGGGACGGGGGCCACATACGAGCAGTACTTC. It yields the protein CASSRGTGATYEQYF.

This clonotype was picked up many times. The V call is TRBV4-2, the J call TRBJ2-7; possible D gene TRBD2, 7 bases. The germline CDR1 and CDR2 sequences are LGHNA and YNFKEQ. The CDR3 runs to 18 residues. The germline V and J ends were trimmed by 3 bases and 6 bases, with 27 bases remaining between them. CDR3 nucleotides: TGTGCCAGCAGCCAGGGGCGGGGGCGTGGAGGGTATCGCGGCGAGCAGTACTTC. Translated: CASSQGRGRGGYRGEQYF.

This clonotype was observed a handful of times. The chain has TRBV9 and TRBJ2-5, with D perhaps given as TRBD1 or TRBD2 (5 bases each). The CDR3 is 15 residues long. Trimming left V 0 bases short and J 4 bases short, with 13 bases between. The germline V gene has CDR1 SGDLS and CDR2 YYNGEE. The CDR3 bases are TGTGCCAGCAGCGTAGGAGGGGCTTTTCCAGAGACCCAGTACTTC. The encoded protein is CASSVGGAFPETQYF.

The chain combines TRBV7-8 with TRBJ1-1; 9 nucleotides line up with TRBD1. V gave up 3 bases and J gave up 5 bases; unmatched junction bases: 7. Looked up from germline, CDR1 is SGHVS and CDR2 is FQNEAQ. CDR3 length: 15 residues. The CDR3 bases are TGTGCCAGCAGCTTCTTACAGGGGGCAGGGACTGAAGCTTTCTTT. This gives the protein CASSFLQGAGTEAFF.

This rearrangement joins TRBV20-1 to TRBJ2-3; D is unclear. This CDR3 is 15 amino acids long. V dropped 3 bases and J dropped 0 bases, with 13 bases sitting between them. CDR1 and CDR2 (germline): DFQATT, SNEGSKA (reference sequence). The CDR3 loop is CSASSGLISTDTQYF. CDR3 nucleotide sequence: TGCAGTGCTAGTTCCGGGCTCATCAGCACAGATACGCAGTATTTT.

V and J are TRBV28 and TRBJ1-2, with D possibly matching TRBD1 (5 bases). Germline CDR1 reads MDHEN; CDR2 reads SYDVKM. The length of the CDR3 is 19 residues. V lost 5 bases and J lost 7, with 32 bases in between. CDR3 region: CASSSDQGVGPPYEGGYTF. Here the CDR3 DNA reads TGTGCCAGCAGTAGTGATCAGGGAGTAGGCCCACCCTATGAGGGTGGCTACACCTTC.

This clonotype was picked up a small number of times. The rearrangement uses TRBV29-1 and TRBJ2-7; no reliable D call. This CDR3 has 10 amino acids. Trimming cost V 5 bases and J 6 bases, with 8 bases left between them. Germline CDR1 and CDR2: SQVTM and ANQGSEA. As DNA, the CDR3 is TGCAGCGTTAAGAACTTCGAGCAGTACTTC. It specifies CSVKNFEQYF.

This clonotype occurred a few times. The V and J genes are TRBV29-1 and TRBJ2-7; tentatively, D is TRBD2 (6 bases). CDR1 and CDR2 (germline): SQVTM, ANQGSEA. CDR3 length: 14 amino acids. V gave up 4 bases and J gave up 1 base, with 14 bases separating them. CDR3 nucleotides: TGCAGCGTTGTCGGGACTCCTTCGTCCTACGAGCAGTACTTC. Protein product: CSVVGTPSSYEQYF.

This clonotype has only a few counts. V and J are TRBV6-5 and TRBJ2-7; 9 bases match TRBD1. The CDR3 length is 13 residues. Germline CDR1 is MNHEY and CDR2 is SVGAGI. The J segment lost 3 bases and the V segment lost 10 bases, leaving 7 bases of the junction unmatched. This chain's CDR3 is CATYLGQGYEQYF. The CDR3, as DNA: TGTGCCACCTATCTGGGACAGGGCTACGAGCAGTACTTC.

This clonotype appeared a few times. This sequence joins TRBV5-1 and TRBJ2-5; D gene ambiguous. Germline V gene data show CDR1 as SGHRS and CDR2 as YFSETQ. This CDR3 spans 14 amino acids. Trimming removed 5 bases at V and 1 base at J, with 12 bases between. The CDR3 reads CASRAVGSQETQYF. CDR3 in DNA: TGCGCCAGCAGGGCGGTCGGATCCCAAGAGACCCAGTACTTC.

This clonotype was recorded a few times. This chain connects TRBV6-2 or TRBV6-3 to TRBJ2-7; D possibly matches TRBD1 or TRBD2 (5 bases each). Germline lookup yields CDR1 MNHEY and CDR2 SVGEGT. Trimming pared 7 bases from V and 10 bases from J, leaving 11 bases between. This CDR3 has 10 amino acids. The CDR3 spells CASNRGDQYF. The DNA of the CDR3 is TGTGCCAGCAATCGGGGCGACCAGTACTTC.

This clonotype has just a few counts. V and J are TRBV20-1 and TRBJ2-3, with D perhaps TRBD2 (6 bases). The germline V gene has CDR1 DFQATT and CDR2 SNEGSKA (reference sequence). The CDR3 totals 15 residues. Trimming took 1 base from V and 2 from J, leaving 13 bases between them. The CDR3 sequence: CSARGSDYPTDTQYF. The CDR3 DNA reads TGCAGTGCTAGAGGATCGGACTACCCCACAGATACGCAGTATTTT.

This chain links TRBV11-2 with TRBJ2-5; D might be TRBD1 (6 bases). V lost 5 bases and J lost 2, with 18 bases in between. This CDR3 spans 16 amino acids. Looked up from germline, CDR1 is SGHAT and CDR2 is FQNNGV. The CDR3 protein is CASSRGFGTPQETQYF. The CDR3 DNA reads TGTGCCAGCAGCCGAGGGTTCGGGACACCTCAAGAGACCCAGTACTTC.

This clonotype was counted at least ten times. The CDR3 protein is CASSRNYGYTF. CDR3 DNA: TGTGCCAGCTCCCGGAACTATGGCTACACCTTC. J is TRBJ1-2 and V is TRBV28; no clear D gene. Trimming stripped 8 bases from V and 2 bases from J, with 6 bases between. CDR3 length equals 11 residues. Germline assignment: CDR1 MDHEN and CDR2 SYDVKM.

There are a few counts of this clonotype. The CDR3 is CASSYSLAGGPDTQYF. For the CDR3, the DNA is TGTGCCAGCAGTTACTCACTAGCGGGGGGGCCTGATACGCAGTATTTT. The V call is TRBV6-5, the J call TRBJ2-3, with 13 bases that match TRBD2. CDR3 length: 16 amino acids. From germline, CDR1 is MNHEY and CDR2 SVGAGI. V shed 0 bases, J shed 6 bases, and the junction held 3 bases outside the gene matches.

The chain uses TRBV3-1 and TRBJ2-1, with D maybe TRBD2 (6 bases). Per germline, CDR1 LGHDT and CDR2 YNNKEL (reference sequence). The CDR3 is 13 residues long. Trimming pared 1 base from V and 7 bases from J, leaving 8 bases between. DNA of the CDR3: TGTGCCAGCAGCCAAGCCGGGACTAATGAGCAGTTCTTC. Translation gives CASSQAGTNEQFF.

The chain joins TRBV9 to TRBJ2-1, with 9 bases fitting TRBD1. Trimming cost V 2 bases and J 3 bases; bases outside gene matches: 6. CDR1 and CDR2 (germline): SGDLS, YYNGEE. CDR3 length: 16 residues. The CDR3 region is CASSVTGTGYYNEQFF. Here the CDR3 DNA reads TGTGCCAGCAGCGTGACCGGGACAGGGTACTACAATGAGCAGTTCTTC.

This chain links TRBV6-2 or TRBV6-3 with TRBJ1-2; 7 positions match TRBD1. CDR1 is MNHEY, CDR2 SVGEGT, per germline. V dropped 4 bases and J dropped 3; count of bases not matched to a gene: 8. The CDR3 is 15 residues long. CDR3 loop: CASSSSDRVYYGYTF. In nucleotides, the CDR3 is TGTGCCAGCAGTTCCTCCGACAGGGTCTACTATGGCTACACCTTC.

This clonotype occurred a few times. The chain carries TRBV27 and TRBJ2-3; D is unresolved. The germline V gene encodes CDR1 MNHEY and CDR2 SMNVEV (reference sequence). Trimming cost V 5 bases and J 2 bases, with 14 bases left between them. The CDR3 extends over 15 amino acids. CDR3 protein: CASSPNSSPTDTQYF. In DNA form, the CDR3 reads TGTGCCAGCAGTCCAAACTCTAGTCCCACAGATACGCAGTATTTT.

This chain joins TRBV6-1 and TRBJ1-1; a possible D gene is TRBD1 (5 bases). CDR3 length equals 19 residues. Germline CDR1 is MNHNS and CDR2 is SASEGT. V dropped 7 bases and J dropped 1 base, with 28 bases sitting between them. The CDR3 DNA follows: TGTGCCAGCACTCGCATTGGGCCGGGCCTCAAGAGGGGGAACACTGAAGCTTTCTTT. It specifies CASTRIGPGLKRGNTEAFF.

The J gene is TRBJ2-1, the V gene TRBV12-3 or TRBV12-4; TRBD2 might be the D (7 bases). Trimming took 4 bases from V and 9 from J, leaving 25 bases between them. The CDR3 is 17 residues long. The DNA for the CDR3 is TGTGCCAGCAGTTGGGGGGGTGAGCCTTTTGAGGGGGTTGAGCAGTTCTTC. Amino acid sequence: CASSWGGEPFEGVEQFF.

This clonotype was seen only a few times. The chain combines TRBV29-1 with TRBJ2-3; the match to TRBD2 covers 8 bases. Germline CDR1 is SQVTM and CDR2 is ANQGSEA. The ends lost 7 bases at V and 2 bases at J; junction bases unmatched: 11. This CDR3 comprises 15 residues. The CDR3 region is CSGPVGGGITDTQYF. CDR3 nucleotide sequence: TGCAGCGGGCCCGTGGGCGGGGGGATCACAGATACGCAGTATTTT.